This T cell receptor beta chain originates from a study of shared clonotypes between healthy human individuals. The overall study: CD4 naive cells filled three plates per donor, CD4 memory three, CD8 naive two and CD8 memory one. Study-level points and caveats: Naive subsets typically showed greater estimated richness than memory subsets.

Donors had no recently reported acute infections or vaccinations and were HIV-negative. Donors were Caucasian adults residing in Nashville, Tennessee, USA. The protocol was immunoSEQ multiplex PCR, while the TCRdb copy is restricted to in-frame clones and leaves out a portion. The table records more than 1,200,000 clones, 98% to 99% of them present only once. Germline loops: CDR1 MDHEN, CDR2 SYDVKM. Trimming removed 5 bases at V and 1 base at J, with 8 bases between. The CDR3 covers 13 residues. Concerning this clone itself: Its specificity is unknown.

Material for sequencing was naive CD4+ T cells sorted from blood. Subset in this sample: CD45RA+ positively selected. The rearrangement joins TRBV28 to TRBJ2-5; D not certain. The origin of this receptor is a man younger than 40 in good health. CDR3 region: CASSQAVQETQYF. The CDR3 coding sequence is TGTGCCAGCAGTCAGGCGGTCCAAGAGACCCAGTACTTC. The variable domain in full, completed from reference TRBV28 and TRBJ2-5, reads DVKVTQSSRYLVKRTGEKVFLECVQDMDHENMFWYRQDPGLGLRLIYFSYDVKMKEKGDIPEGYSVSREKKERFSLILESASTNQTSMYLCASSQAVQETQYFGPGTRLLVL.